One sample yielded the 7 T cell receptor beta chains listed below, sequenced in a study of T cell responses to AZD1222 COVID-19 vaccine. The repertoire was sequenced with immunoSEQ multiplex PCR; TCRdb's copy has only in-frame clones and lacks some. Of 70,000 or so clones listed, 79% are singletons. The specimen was peripheral blood, collected on day 0 of MenACWY control vaccination. The receptor source for this set is an adult in good health.

The gene calls are TRBV5-1 and TRBJ2-3; maybe TRBD1 (5 bases). Trimming removed 5 bases from V and 0 bases from J, with 13 bases in between. Germline CDR1 is SGHRS and CDR2 is YFSETQ. The CDR3 runs to 15 residues. As DNA, the CDR3 is TGCGCCAGCAGAAGGTGGACACTTAGCACAGATACGCAGTATTTT. Translation gives CASRRWTLSTDTQYF.

The chain links TRBV5-6 to TRBJ1-1, with D possibly matching TRBD1 (5 bases). Between the trimmed V and J ends, which lost 2 bases and 5 bases, there was a span of 13 bases. From germline, CDR1 is SGHDT and CDR2 YYEEEE. This CDR3 is 14 amino acids long. The CDR3 sequence: CASSLWGWGTEAFF. CDR3 in DNA: TGTGCCAGCAGCTTATGGGGCTGGGGAACTGAAGCTTTCTTT.

The V and J genes are TRBV4-3 and TRBJ1-5; 7 nucleotides match TRBD1. CDR1 and CDR2 from the germline V gene are LGHNA and YSLEER. The CDR3 is 14 amino acids. V lost 3 bases and J lost 7; bases outside the gene matches: 6. The CDR3 DNA sequence: TGCGCCAGCAGCCATGGACTCAGGGGGCAGCCCCAGCATTTT. Translated: CASSHGLRGQPQHF.

The chain recombines TRBV15 with TRBJ2-1, with 7 bases aligning to TRBD2. Germline-derived CDR1 and CDR2 are LNHNV and YYDKDF (reference sequence). The CDR3 has 18 amino acids. V was pared by 0 bases and J by 4 bases, with 12 bases of the junction left unmatched. Here the CDR3 reads CATSRDGWASGSYNEQFF. For the CDR3, the DNA is TGTGCCACCAGCAGAGATGGGTGGGCTAGCGGAAGTTACAATGAGCAGTTCTTC.

This chain joins TRBV5-4 and TRBJ2-5; no definite D call. The CDR3 covers 11 residues. Trimming removed 3 bases at V and 4 bases at J, with 4 bases between. Germline lookup yields CDR1 SGHNT and CDR2 YYREEE (reference sequence). The DNA of the CDR3 is TGTGCCAGCAGCTCGGCAGAGACCCAGTACTTC. Protein sequence: CASSSAETQYF.

This clone was observed once. The chain employs TRBV9 and TRBJ2-2; D possibly uses TRBD1 or TRBD2 (5 bases each). Germline values: CDR1 SGDLS, CDR2 YYNGEE. This CDR3 comprises 14 residues. V dropped 0 bases and J dropped 6 bases, with 9 bases sitting between them. The CDR3 is CASSVGGIAGELFF. The CDR3 DNA sequence: TGTGCCAGCAGCGTAGGGGGGATCGCCGGGGAGCTGTTTTTT.

The rearrangement uses TRBV18 and TRBJ1-5; the D is unclear. From germline, CDR1 is KGHSH and CDR2 LQKENI. The V gene lost 5 bases and the J gene lost 1 base, with 15 bases spanning the gap. CDR3 length: 16 residues. Here the CDR3 reads CASSAGPRASNQPQHF. The CDR3 DNA is TGTGCCAGCTCAGCCGGTCCCCGGGCAAGCAATCAGCCCCAGCATTTT.